This note documents a single T cell receptor (beta chain) sequence. Its antigen is currently unknown. TCRdb ran MiXCR on the 5' RACE reads and lists one entry per CDR3 protein. This sample has approximately 390,000 distinct CDR3 sequences, with roughly 15% found just once. The data are from a study of T-cell memory formation after mild COVID-19. Study-level results: CD4+ contracting clones were mainly CM and EM; CD8+ ones, EMRA. Pre-infection memory showed some responding clones, and this suggested that cross-reactive memory joined. CD4+ bias marked clones expanding day 15 to 37, unlike balanced contracting clones.

The germline gives CDR1 SGHTA, CDR2 FQGNSA. With 5 bases removed from V and 0 bases from J, the gap between germline ends came to 11 bases. This CDR3 is built from 16 residues. The sequenced sample consisted of PBMCs or a T cell subset sorted from them (not recorded which). This chain connects TRBV7-2 to TRBJ2-6; TRBD2 is a possible D gene (5 bases). The sequence came from a man between 18 and 29 years old who had mild COVID-19 (a few samples of this study predate the infection). Cell type and time point are not known. CDR3: CASSQTTDSGANVLTF. Written as DNA, the CDR3 is TGTGCCAGCAGCCAGACTACAGACTCTGGGGCCAACGTCCTGACTTTC.